This T cell receptor beta chain was profiled in a study of blood T cell repertoires in COVID-19. Study-wide background: Acute and convalescent COVID-19 samples came from the United States, Italy and Spain. From T cells, B-cell-depleted T cells, or PBMCs came the material, which was cDNA or gDNA.

The count of this clone is one. As processed by the authors: It was from reference gene primer amplification that nucleated cell counts were estimated. Libraries were prepared by immunoSEQ multiplex PCR; TCRdb keeps only in-frame clonotypes and omits some of them. V, J and clone size derive from that table, while D and trimming were established from the DNA sequence. The repertoire holds hundreds of thousands of clones, 87% seen once, with about 3% in the top ten. The CDR3 runs 13 residues. V was trimmed by 3 bases and J by 7 bases, leaving 12 bases between them. Looked up from germline, CDR1 is SGHVS and CDR2 is FQNEAQ.

The rearrangement uses TRBV7-8 and TRBJ1-2; D gene unclear. The receptor was derived from a man younger than 30 with active or convalescent COVID-19. Sequencing input: peripheral blood. CDR3 amino acids: CASSLGGWPGYTF. The CDR3 DNA reads TGTGCCAGCAGCTTGGGAGGGTGGCCTGGCTACACCTTC.